These 25 T cell receptor beta chains were sequenced from one sample in a study of cytomegalovirus exposure and HLA in healthy donors. Sequencing was performed with immunoSEQ multiplex PCR; in TCRdb, only in-frame clones are kept and a portion is missing. This table has approximately 200,000 clones, 85% to 95% appearing once. The sample consisted of PBMCs. Source of these receptors: a woman under 30 in good health and CMV-seronegative.

V gene TRBV25-1 combines with J gene TRBJ1-5; D is ambiguous. The CDR3 has 15 residues. Germline assignment: CDR1 MGHDK and CDR2 SYGVNS. V was pared by 4 bases and J by 0 bases, with 10 bases between. The CDR3 loop reads CASSGGDYSNQPQHF. The CDR3 DNA reads TGTGCCAGCAGTGGAGGAGATTATAGCAATCAGCCCCAGCATTTT.

The chain carries TRBV5-6 and TRBJ1-5; D perhaps matches TRBD1 (6 bases). The germline V and J ends were trimmed by 1 base and 0 bases, with 11 bases remaining between them. The CDR3 extends over 16 amino acids. CDR1 and CDR2 from the germline V gene are SGHDT and YYEEEE. The CDR3 nucleotides are TGTGCCAGCAGCTTGTCTGGACAGTATAGCAATCAGCCCCAGCATTTT. Its protein product is CASSLSGQYSNQPQHF.

The table lists this clone with a count of one. The CDR3 protein is CAAGEIRETQYF. For the CDR3, the DNA is TGTGCCGCGGGGGAGATCAGGGAGACCCAGTACTTC. V is TRBV27 and J is TRBJ2-5, with TRBD2 matching over 7 bases. Per the germline V gene, CDR1 is MNHEY and CDR2 is SMNVEV (reference sequence). The CDR3 covers 12 residues. The V gene end was trimmed by 11 bases and the J gene end by 5 bases; junction bases not matched to a gene: 8.

The chain combines TRBV18 with TRBJ1-1, with TRBD1 matching over 8 bases. The CDR3 is made up of 15 amino acids. Germline CDR1 reads KGHSH; CDR2 reads LQKENI. Unmatched junction bases numbered 3, after V lost 2 bases and J lost 1 base. The CDR3 protein is CASSPGQGPNTEAFF. CDR3 bases: TGTGCCAGCTCACCAGGACAGGGACCGAACACTGAAGCTTTCTTT.

In its sample, this clone was seen a few times. V is TRBV6-6 and J is TRBJ2-7; 8 bases fit TRBD2. Trimming removed 5 bases from V and 3 bases from J; junction bases left unmatched: 6. From germline, CDR1 is MNHNY and CDR2 SVGAGI (reference sequence). This CDR3 contains 14 residues. The CDR3 DNA follows: TGTGCCAGCAGTCTGACTAGCGCCTTCTACGAGCAGTACTTC. Encoded protein: CASSLTSAFYEQYF.

This clone appeared once. This chain uses TRBV4-1 with TRBJ1-3; TRBD1 is a possible D gene (6 bases). From germline, CDR1 is MGHRA and CDR2 YSYEKL. Trimming pared 3 bases from V and 0 bases from J, leaving 12 bases between. The CDR3 extends over 16 amino acids. The chain's CDR3 is CASSQVQGLSGNTIYF. Here the CDR3 DNA reads TGCGCCAGCAGCCAGGTACAGGGTCTCTCTGGAAACACCATATATTTT.

J is TRBJ2-7 and V is TRBV30; 7 positions match TRBD2. CDR3 length: 15 residues. Germline CDR1 is GTSNPN and CDR2 is SVGIG (reference sequence). V lost 2 bases, J lost 2 bases, and 9 bases stayed unmatched. CDR3 in amino acids: CAWSPGTTRTYEQYF. CDR3 in DNA: TGTGCCTGGAGTCCTGGGACTACCCGGACCTACGAGCAGTACTTC. Complete variable domain (other parts from reference TRBV30 and TRBJ2-7): SQTIHQWPATLVQPVGSPLSLECTVEGTSNPNLYWYRQAAGRGLQLLFYSVGIGQISSEVPQNLSASRPQDRQFILSSKKLLLSDSGFYLCAWSPGTTRTYEQYFGPGTRLTVT.

J is TRBJ2-5 and V is TRBV25-1; 8 bases line up with TRBD2. Germline V gene lookup returns CDR1 MGHDK and CDR2 SYGVNS. The CDR3 runs 18 residues. J gave up 5 bases and V 0 bases, and 14 bases lay outside the gene matches. CDR3 DNA: TGTGCCAGCAGTGAATACCACCCAAGCGGGAGCAGAGTTGAGACCCAGTACTTC. This codes for CASSEYHPSGSRVETQYF.

This sequence joins TRBV19 and TRBJ1-1; a weak D match, TRBD1 (6 bases). V was cut by 10 bases and J by 10 bases, with 28 bases left in between. The CDR3 contains 15 residues. Per the germline V gene, CDR1 is LNHDA and CDR2 is SQIVND (reference sequence). CDR3 nucleotide sequence: TGTGCCACTACTGGGACACCGGGTTCATTTCATGGAGCTTTCTTT. This gives the protein CATTGTPGSFHGAFF.

In DNA form, the CDR3 reads TGTGCCAGCAGTCCGATAGCGGGAGTAATAGAGACCCAGTACTTC. This codes for CASSPIAGVIETQYF. The chain couples TRBV27 to TRBJ2-5; TRBD2 matches at 9 bases. V shed 5 bases and J 4 bases; nucleotides not matched to a gene: 8. Looked up from germline, CDR1 is MNHEY and CDR2 is SMNVEV (reference sequence). The CDR3 is made up of 15 amino acids.

This sequence joins TRBV6-5 and TRBJ2-2; 8 nucleotides align to TRBD2. This CDR3 comprises 15 residues. The V segment lost 2 bases and the J segment 9 bases; nucleotides outside the gene matches: 8. Germline V gives CDR1 MNHEY, CDR2 SVGAGI. In nucleotides, the CDR3 is TGTGCCAGCAGTTACGGTCGGGAGGGTTTCCGGGAGCTGTTTTTT. Its protein is CASSYGREGFRELFF.

The chain has TRBV29-1 and TRBJ2-7; weak D call: TRBD2 (5 bases). CDR3 length: 13 amino acids. The germline V and J ends were trimmed by 4 bases and 2 bases, with 12 bases remaining between them. Germline-derived CDR1 and CDR2 are SQVTM and ANQGSEA. CDR3 residues: CSVAADPTYEQYF. The CDR3 DNA sequence: TGCAGCGTTGCAGCGGACCCAACCTACGAGCAGTACTTC.

The V call is TRBV9, the J call TRBJ2-1; TRBD2 might be the D (6 bases). V was clipped by 0 bases and J by 7 bases, with 17 bases between them. The CDR3 has 16 residues. CDR1 SGDLS and CDR2 YYNGEE come from the germline V gene. CDR3 residues: CASSVDSGVEWNEQFF. CDR3 in DNA: TGTGCCAGCAGCGTAGATTCGGGAGTGGAGTGGAATGAGCAGTTCTTC.

The CDR3 DNA is TGCGCCAGCAGCCTCAGACAGACTAACTATGGCTACACCTTC. It yields the protein CASSLRQTNYGYTF. This sequence joins TRBV5-1 and TRBJ1-2; possible D gene TRBD1, 5 bases. Germline CDR1 SGHRS, CDR2 YFSETQ. The CDR3 has 14 amino acids. Trimming shortened V by 4 bases and J by 0 bases, and 10 bases separated the two germline ends. Using reference TRBV5-1 and TRBJ1-2 for the parts outside the CDR3, the full variable domain is KAGVTQTPRYLIKTRGQQVTLSCSPISGHRSVSWYQQTPGQGLQFLFEYFSETQRNKGNFPGRFSGRQFSNSRSEMNVSTLELGDSALYLCASSLRQTNYGYTFGSGTRLTVV.

V gene TRBV13 combines with J gene TRBJ2-5; no clear D gene. The CDR3 covers 15 residues. Germline V gene lookup returns CDR1 PRHDT and CDR2 FYEKMQ (reference sequence). V lost 3 bases, J lost 1 base, and 12 bases lay in between. For the CDR3, the DNA is TGTGCCAGCAGCTTCCCTAGAGGCCGCCAAGAGACCCAGTACTTC. Translated: CASSFPRGRQETQYF.

J is TRBJ2-1 and V is TRBV5-4, with 9 bases aligning to TRBD1. CDR3 length: 13 amino acids. V was pared by 4 bases and J by 10 bases, with 6 bases of the junction left unmatched. Looked up from germline, CDR1 is SGHNT and CDR2 is YYREEE (reference sequence). The CDR3 nucleotides read TGTGCCAGCAGCCCACAGGGGGCGGAAGAGCAGTTCTTC. It codes for CASSPQGAEEQFF.

The V and J genes are TRBV15 and TRBJ2-7; TRBD1 matches 8 bases. CDR1 and CDR2 (germline): LNHNV, YYDKDF (reference sequence). V lost 0 bases and J lost 3; bases outside the gene matches: 1. The CDR3 has 14 amino acids. CDR3 nucleotide sequence: TGTGCCACCAGCAGAGACAGGGGGCTCTACGAGCAGTACTTC. This codes for CATSRDRGLYEQYF.

The J gene is TRBJ1-1, the V gene TRBV29-1; 7 bases fit TRBD1. Germline CDR1 reads SQVTM; CDR2 reads ANQGSEA. The V gene end was trimmed by 5 bases and the J gene end by 6 bases; junction bases not matched to a gene: 12. The CDR3 has 14 amino acids. CDR3 in amino acids: CSVSSGPGQAEAFF. The CDR3 nucleotides read TGCAGCGTTTCCTCCGGCCCCGGACAGGCTGAAGCTTTCTTT.

The chain combines TRBV14 with TRBJ2-3; 10 positions match TRBD2. CDR1 is SGHDN and CDR2 is FVKESK in the germline V gene. This CDR3 contains 15 residues. V shed 6 bases and J 1 base; nucleotides not matched to a gene: 4. CDR3 loop: CASRSSGGGTDTQYF. DNA for the CDR3: TGTGCCAGCAGAAGCAGCGGGGGGGGCACAGATACGCAGTATTTT.

V and J are TRBV6-6 and TRBJ1-2; 8 nucleotides agree with TRBD1. V was clipped by 6 bases and J by 4 bases; unmatched bases: 7. Looked up from germline, CDR1 is MNHNY and CDR2 is SVGAGI (reference sequence). CDR3 length equals 14 residues. The chain's CDR3 is CASSKTGAFYGYTF. CDR3 nucleotide sequence: TGTGCCAGCAGCAAGACAGGGGCGTTCTATGGCTACACCTTC.

The gene calls are TRBV14 and TRBJ2-2; TRBD2 aligns across 9 bases. Germline V lookup: CDR1 SGHDN, CDR2 FVKESK. V lost 1 base to trimming and J lost 6 bases; unmatched junction nucleotides: 9. CDR3 length equals 17 residues. CDR3 DNA sequence: TGTGCCAGCAGCCAAGGCCGGCTAGCGGGAAGGGCCGGGGAGCTGTTTTTT. It is translated as CASSQGRLAGRAGELFF.

The sample holds a few counts of this clone. This rearrangement joins TRBV6-6 to TRBJ1-5; 8 nucleotides align to TRBD1. Germline CDR1 and CDR2: MNHNY and SVGAGI (reference sequence). Trimming at V came to 2 bases and at J to 6 bases, leaving 3 bases not matched to a gene. The CDR3 covers 14 residues. CDR3 sequence reads: CASSYPGQGQPQHF. The CDR3 DNA reads as TGTGCCAGCAGTTACCCCGGACAGGGTCAGCCCCAGCATTTT.

This sequence joins TRBV30 and TRBJ2-1; D remains unclear. The CDR3 totals 12 residues. CDR1 GTSNPN and CDR2 SVGIG come from the germline V gene (reference sequence). Trimming stripped 7 bases from V and 7 bases from J, with 14 bases between. CDR3 nucleotides: TGTGCCTTCGAACACAGTGCGAATGAGCAGTTCTTC. It is translated as CAFEHSANEQFF.

The genes are TRBV9 and TRBJ2-7, with D maybe TRBD1 (6 bases). The CDR3 length is 16 residues. Per the germline V gene, CDR1 is SGDLS and CDR2 is YYNGEE. The V gene lost 0 bases and the J gene lost 9 bases, with 22 bases spanning the gap. The CDR3 is CASSVEGDMVSNRQYF. CDR3 coding DNA: TGTGCCAGCAGCGTAGAAGGGGACATGGTTTCGAATAGGCAGTACTTC.

CDR3 residues: CASSLAAGGETQYF. CDR3 in DNA: TGTGCCAGCAGCTTAGCGGCAGGGGGGGAGACCCAGTACTTC. This chain joins TRBV7-9 and TRBJ2-5; maybe TRBD1 (7 bases). Germline CDR1 and CDR2: SEHNR and FQNEAQ (reference sequence). This CDR3 region has 14 residues. V was clipped by 0 bases and J by 5 bases, with 10 bases between them.